The 18 T cell receptor beta chains in this list originate from one sample, sequenced in a study of PD-L1 blockade in urothelial cancer. Time point in this sample: pretreatment peripheral blood. Clones were sequenced by immunoSEQ multiplex PCR, and TCRdb holds only the in-frame ones, with some missing. The table shows roughly 63,000 clones, with about 86% occurring only once. This sample comprised PBMCs, obtained around atezolizumab (anti-PD-L1) treatment. The receptor source for this set is a man between 65 and 85 years old with urothelial cancer.

This clone has more than one count but fewer than ten. The chain employs TRBV30 and TRBJ1-2; no definite D call. Germline V gives CDR1 GTSNPN, CDR2 SVGIG (reference sequence). Trimming cost V 2 bases and J 6 bases, with 10 bases left between them. The CDR3 loop spans 12 amino acids. The CDR3 coding sequence is TGTGCCTGGAGTTTGCAGACAAATGGCTACACCTTC. Protein sequence: CAWSLQTNGYTF.

J is TRBJ1-2 and V is TRBV10-2, with 11 positions matching TRBD1. The CDR3 sequence is 15 residues long. Germline V gene sequence: CDR1 WSHSY, CDR2 SAAADI. Losses at the gene ends were 1 base for V and 5 bases for J; bases not matched to a gene: 3. CDR3 nucleotide sequence: TGCGCCAGCAGTGAGTGGACAGGGGGCGCGTATGGCTACACCTTC. Amino acid sequence: CASSEWTGGAYGYTF.

The chain recombines TRBV15 with TRBJ2-3; the D gene is possibly TRBD2 (6 bases). Germline V gene lookup returns CDR1 LNHNV and CDR2 YYDKDF (reference sequence). CDR3 length: 18 amino acids. Trimming stripped 5 bases from V and 0 bases from J, with 21 bases between. As DNA, the CDR3 is TGTGCCACCAGCCGACCCCCGGGTCGCGGGACCAGCACAGATACGCAGTATTTT. Translated: CATSRPPGRGTSTDTQYF.

The J gene is TRBJ2-7, the V gene TRBV5-1; 8 bases match TRBD1. Germline CDR1 is SGHRS and CDR2 is YFSETQ. This CDR3 is built from 16 residues. Trimming took 0 bases from V and 7 from J; bases not matched to a gene: 12. CDR3 region: CASSLAIRDRGEEQYF. Here the CDR3 DNA reads TGCGCCAGCAGCTTGGCCATCAGAGACAGGGGAGAGGAGCAGTACTTC.

The chain combines TRBV10-1 with TRBJ2-2; 9 positions match TRBD1. In germline, CDR1 is WNHNN, CDR2 SYGVQD (reference sequence). Germline trimming cut 6 bases from V and 4 bases from J; bases unmatched to any gene: 12. This CDR3 spans 17 amino acids. CDR3 amino acids: CASSPSRTGVITGELFF. Here the CDR3 DNA reads TGCGCCAGCAGCCCCTCTAGGACAGGGGTTATCACCGGGGAGCTGTTTTTT.

This chain links TRBV5-1 with TRBJ1-1, with a possible D match to TRBD1 (5 bases). Germline CDR1 reads SGHRS; CDR2 reads YFSETQ. V lost 0 bases and J lost 5, with 20 bases in between. CDR3 length: 17 amino acids. Written as DNA, the CDR3 is TGCGCCAGCAGCTTGGTAGGGATGGGGCAGGGTGATACTGAAGCTTTCTTT. Translation: CASSLVGMGQGDTEAFF.

The chain links TRBV11-2 to TRBJ1-1; tentative D call: TRBD1 (6 bases). The V gene lost 3 bases and the J gene lost 6 bases, with 8 bases spanning the gap. Germline V gives CDR1 SGHAT, CDR2 FQNNGV. This CDR3 region has 12 residues. The CDR3 loop reads CASSLYRAEAFF. In DNA form, the CDR3 reads TGTGCCAGCAGCTTGTACAGGGCTGAAGCTTTCTTT.

J is TRBJ1-1 and V is TRBV19, with TRBD1 identical over 8 bases. CDR3 length: 17 amino acids. Per germline, CDR1 LNHDA and CDR2 SQIVND (reference sequence). V trimming: 1 base; J trimming: 5 bases; junction bases outside the gene matches: 12. CDR3 sequence: CASSIGPGQEVLTEAFF. The DNA of the CDR3 is TGTGCCAGTAGTATAGGACCGGGACAGGAGGTCTTGACTGAAGCTTTCTTT. The variable domain in full, completed from reference TRBV19 and TRBJ1-1, reads DGGITQSPKYLFRKEGQNVTLSCEQNLNHDAMYWYRQDPGQGLRLIYYSQIVNDFQKGDIAEGYSVSREKKESFPLTVTSAQKNPTAFYLCASSIGPGQEVLTEAFFGQGTRLTVV.

V and J are TRBV19 and TRBJ2-6; 7 bases line up with TRBD1. The CDR3 totals 16 residues. J was trimmed by 1 base and V by 7 bases; bases with no gene match: 7. Looked up from germline, CDR1 is LNHDA and CDR2 is SQIVND (reference sequence). This CDR3 reads CASTPGQRSGANVLTF. The DNA of the CDR3 is TGTGCCAGTACCCCGGGACAGCGGTCTGGGGCCAACGTCCTGACTTTC. Filled out from reference TRBV19 and TRBJ2-6, the complete variable domain reads DGGITQSPKYLFRKEGQNVTLSCEQNLNHDAMYWYRQDPGQGLRLIYYSQIVNDFQKGDIAEGYSVSREKKESFPLTVTSAQKNPTAFYLCASTPGQRSGANVLTFGAGSRLTVL.

This rearrangement joins TRBV19 to TRBJ1-5, with 8 bases that match TRBD1. Germline V lookup: CDR1 LNHDA, CDR2 SQIVND (reference sequence). Germline trimming cut 5 bases from V and 3 bases from J; bases unmatched to any gene: 6. The CDR3 has 15 amino acids. The chain's CDR3 is CASSGTGGPNQPQHF. The CDR3 region has the DNA TGTGCCAGTAGTGGAACAGGGGGGCCCAATCAGCCCCAGCATTTT.

The chain joins TRBV2 to TRBJ2-1, with 10 nucleotides matching TRBD2. Unmatched junction bases numbered 8, after V lost 7 bases and J lost 5 bases. CDR1 is SNHLY, CDR2 FYNNEI, per germline. The CDR3 length is 15 residues. CDR3 sequence reads: CASKVGAGGHNEQFF. In DNA form, the CDR3 reads TGTGCCAGCAAGGTGGGAGCGGGAGGGCACAATGAGCAGTTCTTC.

V and J are TRBV18 and TRBJ2-7, with 13 bases matching TRBD2. The J segment lost 5 bases and the V segment lost 3 bases, leaving 1 base of the junction unmatched. Germline V lookup: CDR1 KGHSH, CDR2 LQKENI. The CDR3 length is 14 residues. The CDR3 region is CASSPGLAGDEQYF. In DNA, the CDR3 is TGTGCCAGCTCACCCGGACTAGCGGGAGACGAGCAGTACTTC.

The rearrangement joins TRBV5-5 to TRBJ1-2, with D unresolved. The length of the CDR3 is 11 residues. CDR1 and CDR2 (germline): SGHKS, YYEKEE (reference sequence). The germline V and J ends were trimmed by 0 bases and 13 bases, with 10 bases remaining between them. The CDR3 spells CASSLDGVCTF. CDR3 in DNA: TGTGCCAGCAGCTTGGATGGAGTTTGCACCTTC.

V usage is TRBV5-1 and J usage is TRBJ1-5; maybe TRBD1 (6 bases). Germline values: CDR1 SGHRS, CDR2 YFSETQ. This CDR3 has 14 amino acids. The germline V and J ends were trimmed by 4 bases and 6 bases, with 14 bases remaining between them. The CDR3 nucleotides read TGCGCCAGCAGCCTGGGGGGCAGGAGTCAGCCCCAGCATTTT. Its protein product is CASSLGGRSQPQHF.

This clone was observed a handful of times. This chain uses TRBV7-9 with TRBJ2-1, with a possible D match to TRBD1 (6 bases). CDR1 SEHNR and CDR2 FQNEAQ come from the germline V gene (reference sequence). V dropped 5 bases and J dropped 4 bases, with 21 bases sitting between them. The CDR3 has 17 amino acids. The CDR3 sequence is CASSRPTYDRPYNEQFF. The CDR3 coding sequence is TGTGCCAGCAGCCGACCGACTTACGACAGGCCATACAATGAGCAGTTCTTC.

The chain couples TRBV27 to TRBJ1-5; TRBD1 matches 7 bases. V shed 5 bases, J shed 6 bases, and the junction held 4 bases outside the gene matches. Germline CDR1 reads MNHEY; CDR2 reads SMNVEV (reference sequence). The CDR3 totals 13 residues. The CDR3 spells CASSATGPQPQHF. CDR3 in DNA: TGTGCCAGCAGTGCGACAGGGCCTCAGCCCCAGCATTTT.

V and J are TRBV19 and TRBJ2-2; 7 bases agree with TRBD1. CDR1 LNHDA and CDR2 SQIVND come from the germline V gene (reference sequence). The J segment lost 1 base and the V segment lost 6 bases, leaving 5 bases of the junction unmatched. The CDR3 sequence is 15 residues long. The CDR3: CASRPRDRNTGELFF. CDR3 nucleotide sequence: TGTGCCAGTAGACCTCGGGACAGGAACACCGGGGAGCTGTTTTTT.

CDR3 bases: TGTGCCAGCAGCCAAGATCATCCCCGAGGTTCGAGGAGCTCCTACGAGCAGTACTTC. Amino acid sequence: CASSQDHPRGSRSSYEQYF. This chain links TRBV4-2 with TRBJ2-7; D ambiguous. Germline V gene lookup returns CDR1 LGHNA and CDR2 YNFKEQ. The CDR3 sequence is 19 residues long. Trimming left V 0 bases short and J 0 bases short, with 21 bases between.